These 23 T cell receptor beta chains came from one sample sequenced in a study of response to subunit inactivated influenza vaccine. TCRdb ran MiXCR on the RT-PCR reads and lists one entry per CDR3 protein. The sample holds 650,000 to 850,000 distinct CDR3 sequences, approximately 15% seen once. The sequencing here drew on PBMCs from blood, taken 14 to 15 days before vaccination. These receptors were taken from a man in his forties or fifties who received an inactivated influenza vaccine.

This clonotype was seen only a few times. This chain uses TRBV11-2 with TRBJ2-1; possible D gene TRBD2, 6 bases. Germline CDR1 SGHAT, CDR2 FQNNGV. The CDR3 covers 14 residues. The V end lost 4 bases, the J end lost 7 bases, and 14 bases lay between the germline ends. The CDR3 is CASSSRLARNEQFF. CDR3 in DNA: TGTGCCAGCAGCTCCAGGCTAGCGAGAAATGAGCAGTTCTTC.

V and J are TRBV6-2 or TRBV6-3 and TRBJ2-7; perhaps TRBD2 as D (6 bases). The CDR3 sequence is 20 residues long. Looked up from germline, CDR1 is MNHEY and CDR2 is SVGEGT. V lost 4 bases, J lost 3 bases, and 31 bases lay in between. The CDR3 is CASSSWNTVRSAGPLYEQYF. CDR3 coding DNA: TGTGCCAGCAGTTCCTGGAACACCGTAAGGAGCGCGGGACCTCTCTACGAGCAGTACTTC.

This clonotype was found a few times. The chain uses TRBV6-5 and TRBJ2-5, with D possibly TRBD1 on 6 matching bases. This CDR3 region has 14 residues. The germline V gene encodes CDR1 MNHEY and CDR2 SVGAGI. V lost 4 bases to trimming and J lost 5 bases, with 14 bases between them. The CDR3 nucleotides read TGTGCCAGCAGTTTAAACAGGGATCTGGAGACCCAGTACTTC. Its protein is CASSLNRDLETQYF.

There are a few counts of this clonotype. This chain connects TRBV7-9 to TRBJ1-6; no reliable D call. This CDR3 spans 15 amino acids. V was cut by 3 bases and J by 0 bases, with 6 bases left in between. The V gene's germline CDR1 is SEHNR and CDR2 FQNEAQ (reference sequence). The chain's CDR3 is CASSFVSSYNSPLHF. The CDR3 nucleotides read TGTGCCAGCAGCTTCGTGAGCTCCTATAATTCACCCCTCCACTTT.

The CDR3 coding sequence is TGTGCCAGCAGCCCCCCAAGGACAGGGGGCTCTGGGCAGTACTTC. The encoded protein is CASSPPRTGGSGQYF. The chain joins TRBV11-2 to TRBJ2-7; 11 bases are a match to TRBD1. Germline CDR1 is SGHAT and CDR2 is FQNNGV. V was clipped by 5 bases and J by 9 bases; unmatched bases: 12. This CDR3 contains 15 residues.

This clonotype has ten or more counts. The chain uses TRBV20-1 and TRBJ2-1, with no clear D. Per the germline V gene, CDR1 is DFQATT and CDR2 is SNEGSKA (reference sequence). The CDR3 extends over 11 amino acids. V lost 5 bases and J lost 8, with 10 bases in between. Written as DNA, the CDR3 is TGCAGTGCTTTACCGGCCTATGAGCAGTTCTTC. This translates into CSALPAYEQFF.

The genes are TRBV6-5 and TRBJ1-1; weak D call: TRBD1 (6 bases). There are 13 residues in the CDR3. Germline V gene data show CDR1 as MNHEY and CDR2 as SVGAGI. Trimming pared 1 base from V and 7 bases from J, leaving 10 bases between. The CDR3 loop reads CASSYWQGYEAFF. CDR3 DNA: TGTGCCAGCAGTTACTGGCAGGGGTATGAAGCTTTCTTT.

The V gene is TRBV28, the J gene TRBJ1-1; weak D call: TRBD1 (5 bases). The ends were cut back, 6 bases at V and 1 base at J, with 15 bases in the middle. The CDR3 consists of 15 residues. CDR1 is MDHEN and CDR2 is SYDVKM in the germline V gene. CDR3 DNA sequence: TGTGCCAGCAGACCCCCCGGGACGGGGAACACTGAAGCTTTCTTT. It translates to CASRPPGTGNTEAFF.

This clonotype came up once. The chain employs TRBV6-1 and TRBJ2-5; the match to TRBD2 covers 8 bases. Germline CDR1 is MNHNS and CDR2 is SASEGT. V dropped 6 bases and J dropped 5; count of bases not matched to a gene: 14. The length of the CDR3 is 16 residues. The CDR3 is CASSPGTRPQRETQYF. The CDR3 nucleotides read TGTGCCAGCAGCCCCGGGACTAGACCGCAGCGGGAGACCCAGTACTTC.

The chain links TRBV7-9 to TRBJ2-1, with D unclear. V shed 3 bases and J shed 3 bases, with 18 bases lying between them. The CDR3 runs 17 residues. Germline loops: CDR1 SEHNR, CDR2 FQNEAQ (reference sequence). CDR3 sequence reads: CASSFPPGPQLYNEQFF. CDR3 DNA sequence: TGTGCCAGCAGCTTTCCTCCCGGTCCGCAGCTCTACAATGAGCAGTTCTTC.

CDR3: CASSQDEGGWNEQFF. In DNA, the CDR3 is TGCGCCAGCAGCCAAGACGAGGGAGGTTGGAATGAGCAGTTCTTC. V and J are TRBV4-3 and TRBJ2-1, with D perhaps matching TRBD2 (6 bases). The germline V gene encodes CDR1 LGHNA and CDR2 YSLEER. CDR3 length equals 15 residues. V shed 0 bases and J shed 7 bases, with 13 bases lying between them.

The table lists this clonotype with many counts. The CDR3, as DNA: TGTGCCAGCGGAGGAGGTACTAGCACAGATACGCAGTATTTT. Its protein product is CASGGGTSTDTQYF. This chain connects TRBV6-1 to TRBJ2-3; possibly TRBD2 for D (5 bases). The germline V gene has CDR1 MNHNS and CDR2 SASEGT. The CDR3 has 14 residues. V was pared by 8 bases and J by 0 bases, with 12 bases between.

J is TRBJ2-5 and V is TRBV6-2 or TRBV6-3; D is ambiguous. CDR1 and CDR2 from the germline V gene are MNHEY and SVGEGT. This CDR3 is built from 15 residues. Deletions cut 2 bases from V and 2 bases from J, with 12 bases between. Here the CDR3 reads CASSYGARFQETQYF. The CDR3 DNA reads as TGTGCCAGCAGTTACGGCGCGAGGTTTCAAGAGACCCAGTACTTC.

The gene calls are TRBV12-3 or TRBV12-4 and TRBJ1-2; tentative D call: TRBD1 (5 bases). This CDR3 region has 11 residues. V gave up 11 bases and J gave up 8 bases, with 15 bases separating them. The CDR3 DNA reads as TGTGCCGGAGGGACGAGGGTCGGCTACACCTTC. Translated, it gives CAGGTRVGYTF.

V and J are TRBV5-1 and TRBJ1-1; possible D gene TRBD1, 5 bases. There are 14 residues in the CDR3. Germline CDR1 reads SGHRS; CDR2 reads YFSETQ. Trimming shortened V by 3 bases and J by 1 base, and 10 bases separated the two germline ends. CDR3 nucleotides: TGCGCCAGCAGCTGGGGACCCTCGAACACTGAAGCTTTCTTT. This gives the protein CASSWGPSNTEAFF.

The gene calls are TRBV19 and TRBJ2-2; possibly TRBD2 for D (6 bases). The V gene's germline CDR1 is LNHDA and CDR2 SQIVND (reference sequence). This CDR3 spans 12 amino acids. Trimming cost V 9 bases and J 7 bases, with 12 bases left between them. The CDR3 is CASGSPGGELFF. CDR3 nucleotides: TGTGCCAGCGGGAGCCCGGGCGGGGAGCTGTTTTTT.

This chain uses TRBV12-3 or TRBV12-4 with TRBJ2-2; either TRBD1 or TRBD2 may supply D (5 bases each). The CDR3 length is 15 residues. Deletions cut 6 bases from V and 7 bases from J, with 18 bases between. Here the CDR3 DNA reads TGTGCCAGCAGGGCCCTAGGCAGGGAGAACGGGGAGCTGTTTTTT. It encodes CASRALGRENGELFF.

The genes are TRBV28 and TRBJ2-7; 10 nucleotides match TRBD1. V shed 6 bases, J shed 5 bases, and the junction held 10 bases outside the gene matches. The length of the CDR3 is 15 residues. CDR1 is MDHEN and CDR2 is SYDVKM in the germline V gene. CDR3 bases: TGTGCCAGCAGAGGAGCCGGGACAGGGGAGCACGAGCAGTACTTC. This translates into CASRGAGTGEHEQYF.

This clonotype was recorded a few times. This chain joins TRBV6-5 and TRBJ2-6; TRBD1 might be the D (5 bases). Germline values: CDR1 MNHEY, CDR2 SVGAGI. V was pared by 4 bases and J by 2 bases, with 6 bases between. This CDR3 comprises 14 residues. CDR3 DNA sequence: TGTGCCAGCAGTTCAGGGCCTGGGGCCAACGTCCTGACTTTC. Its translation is CASSSGPGANVLTF.

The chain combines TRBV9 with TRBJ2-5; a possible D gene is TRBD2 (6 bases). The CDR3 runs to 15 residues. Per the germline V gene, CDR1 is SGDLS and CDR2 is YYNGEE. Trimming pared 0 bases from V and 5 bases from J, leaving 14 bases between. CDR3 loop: CASSVGGEIAETQYF. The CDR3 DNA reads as TGTGCCAGCAGCGTAGGCGGGGAAATAGCGGAGACCCAGTACTTC.

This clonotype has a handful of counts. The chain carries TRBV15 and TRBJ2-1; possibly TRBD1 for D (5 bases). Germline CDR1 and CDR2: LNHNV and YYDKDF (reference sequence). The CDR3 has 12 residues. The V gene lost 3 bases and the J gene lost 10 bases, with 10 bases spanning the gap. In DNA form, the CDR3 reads TGTGCCACCAGCAGGACCCAGGGAGAGCAGTTCTTC. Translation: CATSRTQGEQFF.

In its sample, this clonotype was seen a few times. For the CDR3, the DNA is TGTGCCAGCAGTTATAACAGGCGGAGGGGCTACACCTTC. The encoded protein is CASSYNRRRGYTF. This rearrangement joins TRBV6-5 to TRBJ1-2; D is perhaps TRBD1 (5 bases). V lost 3 bases to trimming and J lost 8 bases, with 13 bases between them. Germline V gene sequence: CDR1 MNHEY, CDR2 SVGAGI. This CDR3 comprises 13 residues.

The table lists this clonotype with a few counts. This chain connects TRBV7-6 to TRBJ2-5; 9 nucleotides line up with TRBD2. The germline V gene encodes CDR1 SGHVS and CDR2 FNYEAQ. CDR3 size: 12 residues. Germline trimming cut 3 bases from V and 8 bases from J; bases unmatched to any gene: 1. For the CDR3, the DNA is TGTGCCAGCAGCTTTAGCGGGGGCACCCAGTACTTC. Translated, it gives CASSFSGGTQYF.